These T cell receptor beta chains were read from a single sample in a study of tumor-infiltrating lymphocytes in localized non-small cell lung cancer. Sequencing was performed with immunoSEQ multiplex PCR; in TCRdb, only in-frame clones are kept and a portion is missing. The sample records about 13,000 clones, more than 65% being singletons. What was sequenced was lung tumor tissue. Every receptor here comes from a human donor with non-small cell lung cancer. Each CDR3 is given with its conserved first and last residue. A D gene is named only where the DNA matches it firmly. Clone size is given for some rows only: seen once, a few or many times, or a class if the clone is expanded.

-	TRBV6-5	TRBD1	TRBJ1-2	CASSPQGGANYGYNF	TGTGCCAGCAGTCCCCAGGGGGGAGCTAACTATGGCTACAACTTC
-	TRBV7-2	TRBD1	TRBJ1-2	CASSQRTGADRGYTF	TGTGCCAGCAGTCAGAGGACAGGGGCCGATCGTGGCTACACCTTC
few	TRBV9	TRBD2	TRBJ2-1	CASSGQTSGYNEQFF	TGTGCCAGCAGCGGCCAGACTAGCGGATACAATGAGCAGTTCTTC
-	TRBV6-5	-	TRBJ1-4	CASSKGKTNEKLFF	TGTGCCAGCAGCAAAGGGAAGACTAATGAAAAACTGTTTTTT
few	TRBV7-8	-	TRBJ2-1	CASSPDSSPRFF	TGTGCCAGCAGCCCGGACAGTTCCCCTCGGTTCTTC
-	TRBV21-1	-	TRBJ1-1	CASSNPGTGFFTEAFF	TGTGCCAGCAGCAATCCAGGGACAGGGTTTTTCACTGAAGCTTTCTTT
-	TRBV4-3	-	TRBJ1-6	CASSQDPTGSFSPLHF	TGCGCCAGCAGCCAAGATCCTACAGGGTCATTTTCACCCCTCCACTTT
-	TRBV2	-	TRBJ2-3	CASSDNPFRELEADTQYF	TGTGCCAGCAGTGACAATCCGTTCCGGGAGCTGGAAGCAGATACGCAGTATTTT
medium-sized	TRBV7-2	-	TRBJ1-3	CASSLVVGAGNTIYF	TGTGCCAGCAGCTTAGTAGTAGGGGCAGGAAACACCATATATTTT
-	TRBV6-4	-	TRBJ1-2	CASSDSKSANYGYTF	TGTGCCAGCAGTGACTCAAAGAGCGCTAACTATGGCTACACCTTC
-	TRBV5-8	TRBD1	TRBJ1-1	CASSLFGTGGNLAFF	TGTGCCAGCAGCTTGTTTGGGACAGGGGGGAATTTGGCTTTCTTT
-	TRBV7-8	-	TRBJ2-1	CASSLLHTRGNEQFF	TGTGCCAGCAGCTTATTACATACCAGGGGCAATGAGCAGTTCTTC
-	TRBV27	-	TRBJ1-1	CATSERTGNTEAFF	TGTGCCACCTCAGAAAGAACAGGGAACACTGAAGCTTTCTTT
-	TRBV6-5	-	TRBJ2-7	CASSGWASVNEQYF	TGTGCCAGCAGTGGCTGGGCATCAGTCAACGAGCAGTACTTC
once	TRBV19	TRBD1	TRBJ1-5	CASSVTGGSGQPQHF	TGTGCCAGTAGTGTTACAGGGGGCTCGGGTCAGCCCCAGCATTTT
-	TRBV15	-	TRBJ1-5	CATREVISGRGNQPQHF	TGTGCCACCAGAGAAGTAATTTCGGGCAGGGGCAATCAGCCCCAGCATTTT
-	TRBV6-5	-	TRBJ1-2	CASRETGRGYGYTF	TGTGCCAGCAGGGAGACAGGACGGGGCTATGGCTACACCTTC
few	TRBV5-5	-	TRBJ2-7	CASSFSDIPYEQYF	TGTGCCAGCAGCTTTTCTGACATACCCTACGAGCAGTACTTC
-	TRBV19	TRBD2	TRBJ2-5	CASSIGAGFGQETQYF	TGTGCCAGTAGTATCGGAGCGGGATTTGGCCAAGAGACCCAGTACTTC
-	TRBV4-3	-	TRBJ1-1	CASSQDSRGNTEAFF	TGCGCCAGCAGCCAAGATAGCAGGGGGAACACTGAAGCTTTCTTT
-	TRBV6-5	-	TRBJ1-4	CASSYSKRHPNEKLFF	TGTGCCAGCAGTTACTCGAAAAGGCACCCTAATGAAAAACTGTTTTTT
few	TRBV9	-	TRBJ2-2	CASSAGDLRELFF	TGTGCCAGCAGCGCCGGGGACTTGCGGGAGCTGTTTTTT
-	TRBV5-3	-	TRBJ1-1	CARSSSFSERGTEAFF	TGTGCCAGAAGCTCGAGTTTTTCGGAGCGCGGCACTGAAGCTTTCTTT
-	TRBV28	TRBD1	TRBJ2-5	CASRPDRGRGETQYF	TGTGCCAGCAGACCCGACAGGGGGCGAGGAGAGACCCAGTACTTC
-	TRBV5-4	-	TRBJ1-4	CASSQSGATNEKLFF	TGTGCCAGCAGCCAGTCAGGTGCAACTAATGAAAAACTGTTTTTT
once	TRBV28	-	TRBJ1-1	CASSFPAIEAFF	TGTGCCAGCAGTTTTCCGGCGATTGAAGCTTTCTTT
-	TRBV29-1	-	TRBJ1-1	CSAYTRPLAFF	TGCAGCGCATATACCCGGCCCCTAGCTTTCTTT